This passage covers 5 T cell receptor beta chains from one sample sequenced in a study of T cell responses to AZD1222 COVID-19 vaccine. Produced via immunoSEQ multiplex PCR; TCRdb's table is partial and in-frame only. Here the sample spans about 150,000 clones, 90% being singletons. Sequencing used peripheral blood, obtained 28 days after the second AZD1222 dose. The receptor set was obtained from an adult who received the AZD1222 COVID-19 vaccine.

The J gene is TRBJ1-1, the V gene TRBV4-1; D unresolved. CDR3 length: 11 amino acids. The V and J ends lost 3 bases and 7 bases respectively, with 6 bases between them. Germline V lookup: CDR1 MGHRA, CDR2 YSYEKL. This CDR3 reads CASSQGNEAFF. In nucleotides, the CDR3 is TGCGCCAGCAGCCAGGGCAATGAAGCTTTCTTT.

The V and J genes are TRBV29-1 and TRBJ2-2, with D possibly matching TRBD2 (5 bases). The CDR3 runs to 13 residues. Germline V CDR1 and CDR2: SQVTM, ANQGSEA. Trimming pared 6 bases from V and 1 base from J, leaving 9 bases between. For the CDR3, the DNA is TGCAGCGTGGATGGAGGGAACACCGGGGAGCTGTTTTTT. This codes for CSVDGGNTGELFF.

This chain uses TRBV4-1 with TRBJ1-2; no clear D. The V end was cut by 0 bases, the J end by 13 bases, with 21 bases between. The CDR3 sequence is 15 residues long. The germline gives CDR1 MGHRA, CDR2 YSYEKL. For the CDR3, the DNA is TGCGCCAGCAGCCAAGATGGGCAGGCTGGAGGAGTGGTCACCTTC. Residues: CASSQDGQAGGVVTF.

The chain couples TRBV27 to TRBJ1-4; weak D call: TRBD1 (5 bases). Deletions cut 3 bases from V and 8 bases from J, with 25 bases between. This CDR3 comprises 18 residues. CDR1 is MNHEY and CDR2 is SMNVEV in the germline V gene (reference sequence). CDR3 DNA: TGTGCCAGCAGTTTTTTCCCACTTCAGGGACTGAAGGACGAAAAACTGTTTTTT. Translating gives CASSFFPLQGLKDEKLFF.

The chain has TRBV6-5 and TRBJ1-4, with D perhaps matching TRBD1 (5 bases). This CDR3 is built from 15 residues. The germline V gene has CDR1 MNHEY and CDR2 SVGAGI. The V gene lost 0 bases and the J gene lost 1 base, with 6 bases spanning the gap. CDR3 sequence: CASSYSGGTNEKLFF. The CDR3 DNA follows: TGTGCCAGCAGTTACTCTGGGGGAACTAATGAAAAACTGTTTTTT.